This T cell receptor (beta chain) comes out of a study of blood T cell repertoires in COVID-19. The overall study: Researchers got acute and convalescent COVID-19 samples from the United States, Italy and Spain.

Trimming took 4 bases from V and 5 from J, leaving 15 bases between them. Germline V gene sequence: CDR1 LNHDA, CDR2 SQIVND (reference sequence). The length of the CDR3 is 14 residues. Produced via immunoSEQ multiplex PCR; TCRdb's table is partial and in-frame only. The sample lists over 45,000 clones, about 91% seen once, with 14% in the top ten. This chain uses TRBV19 with TRBJ2-7, with D maybe TRBD2 (7 bases). Sequencing was done on a sample of peripheral blood. The TCR was taken from an older woman with active COVID-19. The CDR3 DNA sequence: TGTGCCAGTAGTACCCAACCGGGGGGCGACGAGCAGTACTTC. Translating it yields CASSTQPGGDEQYF.